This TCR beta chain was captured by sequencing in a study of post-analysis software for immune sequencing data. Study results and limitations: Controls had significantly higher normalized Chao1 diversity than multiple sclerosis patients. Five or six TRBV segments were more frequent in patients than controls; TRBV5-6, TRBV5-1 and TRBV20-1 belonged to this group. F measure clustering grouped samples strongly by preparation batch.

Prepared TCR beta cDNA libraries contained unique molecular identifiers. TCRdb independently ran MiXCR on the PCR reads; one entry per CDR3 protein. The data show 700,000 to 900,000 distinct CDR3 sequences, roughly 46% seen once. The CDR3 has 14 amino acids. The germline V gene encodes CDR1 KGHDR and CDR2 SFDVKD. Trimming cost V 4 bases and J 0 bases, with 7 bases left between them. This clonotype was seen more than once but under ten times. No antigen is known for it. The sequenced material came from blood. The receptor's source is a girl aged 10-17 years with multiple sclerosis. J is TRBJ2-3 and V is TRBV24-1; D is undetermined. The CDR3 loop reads CATSEGYSTDTQYF. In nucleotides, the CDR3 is TGTGCCACCAGTGAGGGTTACAGCACAGATACGCAGTATTTT.